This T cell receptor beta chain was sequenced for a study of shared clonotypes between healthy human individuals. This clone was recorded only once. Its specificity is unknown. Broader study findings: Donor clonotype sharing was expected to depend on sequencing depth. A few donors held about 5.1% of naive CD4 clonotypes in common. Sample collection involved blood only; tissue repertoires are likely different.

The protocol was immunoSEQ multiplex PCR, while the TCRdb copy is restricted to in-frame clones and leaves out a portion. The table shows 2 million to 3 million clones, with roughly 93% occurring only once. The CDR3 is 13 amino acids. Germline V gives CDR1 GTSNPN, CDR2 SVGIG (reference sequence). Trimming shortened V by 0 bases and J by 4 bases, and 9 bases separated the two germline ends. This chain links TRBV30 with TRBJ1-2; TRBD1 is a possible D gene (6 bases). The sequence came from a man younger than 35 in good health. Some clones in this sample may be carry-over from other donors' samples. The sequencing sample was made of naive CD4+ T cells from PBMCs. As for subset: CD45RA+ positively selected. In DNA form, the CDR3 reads TGTGCCTGGAGTGTAGGACAGACCTATGGCTACACCTTC. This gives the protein CAWSVGQTYGYTF.